A single sample is the source of the 27 T cell receptor beta chains below, sequenced in a study of shared clonotypes between healthy human individuals. Naive CD8 cells were CD45RO-negative, positively selected for CCR7, excluding terminally differentiated effector memory CD45RA+ cells. Only in-frame clones appear in the TCRdb table, and some are missing; sequencing was by immunoSEQ multiplex PCR. The sample lists roughly 1,800,000 clones, just under 95% seen once, with under 1.5% in the top ten. Sequencing input: naive CD8+ T cells sorted from blood. The receptors here all came from a young man in good health.

The V call is TRBV4-3, the J call TRBJ1-6, with 10 bases fitting TRBD1. The germline V gene has CDR1 LGHNA and CDR2 YSLEER. CDR3 size: 17 residues. V gave up 1 base and J gave up 10 bases; unmatched junction bases: 10. The CDR3 protein is CASSQVAGQGDLSPLHF. The CDR3, as DNA: TGCGCCAGCAGCCAAGTTGCAGGACAGGGGGATTTGTCACCCCTCCACTTT.

This sequence joins TRBV6-1 and TRBJ2-7; a possible D gene is TRBD2 (6 bases). V shed 0 bases and J shed 3 bases, with 12 bases lying between them. This CDR3 spans 15 amino acids. Germline loops: CDR1 MNHNS, CDR2 SASEGT. The CDR3 DNA sequence: TGTGCCAGCAGTGAAGCGACTAGTCCCAACTACGAGCAGTACTTC. Translation: CASSEATSPNYEQYF.

CDR3 nucleotides: TGCGCCAGCAGCATTGGACAGGGGTTGGACACCGGGGAGCTGTTTTTT. Translated: CASSIGQGLDTGELFF. The rearrangement joins TRBV4-1 to TRBJ2-2; 9 positions match TRBD1. The CDR3 covers 16 residues. The V segment lost 5 bases and the J segment 3 bases; nucleotides outside the gene matches: 7. Per the germline V gene, CDR1 is MGHRA and CDR2 is YSYEKL.

Turning to this clone: At the DNA level, this CDR3 is encoded by other sequences in the same sample as well. This chain links TRBV6-1 with TRBJ2-1; maybe TRBD2 (6 bases). The CDR3 loop spans 11 amino acids. From germline, CDR1 is MNHNS and CDR2 SASEGT. Trimming pared 3 bases from V and 9 bases from J, leaving 6 bases between. CDR3 amino acids: CASSEGGEQFF. The CDR3 DNA reads TGTGCCAGCAGTGAGGGGGGTGAGCAGTTCTTC.

V usage is TRBV29-1 and J usage is TRBJ2-5; TRBD2 aligns across 13 bases. Germline V lookup: CDR1 SQVTM, CDR2 ANQGSEA. J was trimmed by 1 base and V by 3 bases; bases with no gene match: 2. CDR3 length: 15 residues. CDR3: CSVEGTSGVQETQYF. DNA for the CDR3: TGCAGCGTTGAGGGGACTAGCGGGGTCCAAGAGACCCAGTACTTC. The full variable domain, rest sourced from reference TRBV29-1 and TRBJ2-5, is SAVISQKPSRDICQRGTSLTIQCQVDSQVTMMFWYRQQPGQSLTLIATANQGSEATYESGFVIDKFPISRPNLTFSTLTVSNMSPEDSSIYLCSVEGTSGVQETQYFGPGTRLLVL.

The chain carries TRBV27 and TRBJ2-7, with D maybe TRBD1 (6 bases). The CDR3 extends over 13 amino acids. The germline V gene has CDR1 MNHEY and CDR2 SMNVEV (reference sequence). Trimming removed 5 bases from V and 4 bases from J, with 12 bases in between. CDR3 nucleotide sequence: TGTGCCAGCAGTCCCAGGGGTGGGTACGAGCAGTACTTC. Translating gives CASSPRGGYEQYF.

This chain joins TRBV7-8 and TRBJ2-2; D is unresolved. Germline V lookup: CDR1 SGHVS, CDR2 FQNEAQ. There are 14 residues in the CDR3. Trimming stripped 5 bases from V and 0 bases from J, with 7 bases between. The CDR3 spells CASSEQSNTGELFF. DNA of the CDR3: TGTGCCAGCAGCGAACAATCGAACACCGGGGAGCTGTTTTTT.

This clone was seen once. The chain has TRBV6-5 and TRBJ2-1, with TRBD1 identical over 7 bases. Germline V CDR1 and CDR2: MNHEY, SVGAGI. The ends lost 1 base at V and 14 bases at J; junction bases unmatched: 14. This CDR3 has 15 residues. The CDR3, as DNA: TGTGCCAGCAGTTACTTTGACCGACAGGGTAGGACGGAGTTCTTC. Translated: CASSYFDRQGRTEFF.

The count of this clone is one. The chain recombines TRBV5-1 with TRBJ1-6; 9 bases fit TRBD1. After removal of 0 bases from V and 4 bases from J, the junction contained 11 bases not matched to a gene. The V gene's germline CDR1 is SGHRS and CDR2 YFSETQ. There are 19 residues in the CDR3. DNA for the CDR3: TGCGCCAGCAGCTTGGGGGACAGGGCCTCTTATAATTATAATTCACCCCTCCACTTT. Encoded protein: CASSLGDRASYNYNSPLHF.

V usage is TRBV5-6 and J usage is TRBJ2-7; D is perhaps TRBD1 (6 bases). Germline CDR1 is SGHDT and CDR2 is YYEEEE. This CDR3 spans 16 amino acids. V was clipped by 2 bases and J by 0 bases, with 15 bases between them. Here the CDR3 reads CASSLGGQSSSYEQYF. CDR3 sequence (DNA): TGTGCCAGCAGCTTAGGGGGACAATCTAGCTCCTACGAGCAGTACTTC. The full variable domain, in which reference TRBV5-6 and TRBJ2-7 provide the parts outside the CDR3, is DAGVTQSPTHLIKTRGQQVTLRCSPKSGHDTVSWYQQALGQGPQFIFQYYEEEERQRGNFPDRFSGHQFPNYSSELNVNALLLGDSALYLCASSLGGQSSSYEQYFGPGTRLTVT.

Comments on this clone: Other DNA variants within this sample encode the same CDR3. J is TRBJ1-5 and V is TRBV27; D is unresolved. V lost 0 bases and J 0 bases, leaving 9 bases between the germline ends. The CDR3 runs 16 residues. CDR1 and CDR2 from the germline V gene are MNHEY and SMNVEV (reference sequence). The CDR3 spells CASSLSAGDSNQPQHF. The CDR3 DNA follows: TGTGCCAGCAGTTTATCGGCGGGAGATAGCAATCAGCCCCAGCATTTT.

The rearrangement links TRBV14 to TRBJ2-3; TRBD2 agrees at 13 bases. CDR1 is SGHDN, CDR2 FVKESK, per germline. Trimming took 1 base from V and 3 from J; bases not matched to a gene: 10. The CDR3 is 19 amino acids. The chain's CDR3 is CASSQVIGTSGRDTDTQYF. In DNA, the CDR3 is TGTGCCAGCAGCCAAGTAATCGGAACTAGCGGGAGGGATACAGATACGCAGTATTTT.

About this clone: Other DNA sequences in this specimen translate into the identical CDR3. The CDR3 DNA reads TGTGCCACCAGCAGAGAAGCGGGGGGTTACAATGAGCAGTTCTTC. It translates to CATSREAGGYNEQFF. V and J are TRBV15 and TRBJ2-1, with TRBD2 matching 9 bases. Unmatched junction bases numbered 1, after V lost 0 bases and J lost 4 bases. Germline V gives CDR1 LNHNV, CDR2 YYDKDF (reference sequence). The CDR3 contains 15 residues. Based on the CDR3 plus reference TRBV15 and TRBJ2-1, the full variable domain is DAMVIQNPRYQVTQFGKPVTLSCSQTLNHNVMYWYQQKSSQAPKLLFHYYDKDFNNEADTPDNFQSRRPNTSFCFLDIRSPGLGDTAMYLCATSREAGGYNEQFFGPGTRLTVL.

The chain recombines TRBV11-2 with TRBJ2-5, with TRBD1 matching 8 bases. Germline V CDR1 and CDR2: SGHAT, FQNNGV. Losses at the gene ends were 4 bases for V and 5 bases for J; bases not matched to a gene: 9. The CDR3 runs to 15 residues. CDR3 residues: CASSSETGDRETQYF. The CDR3 region has the DNA TGTGCCAGCAGCTCCGAGACAGGGGACCGGGAGACCCAGTACTTC.

The chain recombines TRBV27 with TRBJ2-6; the D is unclear. The length of the CDR3 is 15 residues. Germline CDR1 MNHEY, CDR2 SMNVEV (reference sequence). With 8 bases removed from V and 1 base from J, the gap between germline ends came to 12 bases. The CDR3 here is CASAYGRSGANVLTF. As DNA, the CDR3 is TGTGCCAGCGCCTATGGCAGGTCTGGGGCCAACGTCCTGACTTTC.

DNA for the CDR3: TGTGCCAGCAGCGCTTCCCGGGGGGCGGAAGGCTACACCTTC. It is translated as CASSASRGAEGYTF. The gene calls are TRBV9 and TRBJ1-2, with a tentative D call TRBD1 (6 bases). Germline V gives CDR1 SGDLS, CDR2 YYNGEE. V shed 3 bases and J shed 8 bases, with 17 bases lying between them. This CDR3 has 14 residues.

The chain employs TRBV11-3 and TRBJ2-5; TRBD2 aligns across 12 bases. The CDR3 length is 17 residues. The V gene end was trimmed by 0 bases and the J gene end by 2 bases; junction bases not matched to a gene: 4. Germline lookup yields CDR1 SGHNT and CDR2 YENEEA. The CDR3 sequence is CASSLDRGLAGQETQYF. CDR3 coding DNA: TGTGCCAGCAGCTTAGATCGTGGACTAGCGGGGCAAGAGACCCAGTACTTC.

Note on this clone: The sample has other DNA sequences that encode this CDR3 too. CDR3 nucleotides: TGTGCCTGGAGTGTACAGGGGTACGAGCAGTACTTC. Amino acid sequence: CAWSVQGYEQYF. The rearrangement links TRBV30 to TRBJ2-7, with 7 bases that match TRBD1. The ends lost 0 bases at V and 4 bases at J; junction bases unmatched: 0. CDR3 length: 12 residues. Germline V lookup: CDR1 GTSNPN, CDR2 SVGIG (reference sequence). The whole variable domain, remainder taken from reference TRBV30 and TRBJ2-7, is SQTIHQWPATLVQPVGSPLSLECTVEGTSNPNLYWYRQAAGRGLQLLFYSVGIGQISSEVPQNLSASRPQDRQFILSSKKLLLSDSGFYLCAWSVQGYEQYFGPGTRLTVT.

With regard to this clone: Other DNA sequences in this sample translate to the same CDR3. The chain has TRBV6-5 and TRBJ2-5; no clear D. The germline CDR1 and CDR2 sequences are MNHEY and SVGAGI. Trimming stripped 2 bases from V and 3 bases from J, with 7 bases between. This CDR3 comprises 13 residues. CDR3 in DNA: TGTGCCAGCAGTTACGACTCGGAAGAGACCCAGTACTTC. Translation gives CASSYDSEETQYF.

The J gene is TRBJ2-3, the V gene TRBV27; D not certain. Germline loops: CDR1 MNHEY, CDR2 SMNVEV (reference sequence). V shed 7 bases and J shed 2 bases, with 4 bases lying between them. This CDR3 comprises 11 residues. The CDR3 coding sequence is TGTGCCAGCAAAACCACAGATACGCAGTATTTT. Translated: CASKTTDTQYF.

This chain joins TRBV6-1 and TRBJ1-1, with a possible D match to TRBD1 (6 bases). The V gene lost 8 bases and the J gene lost 0 bases, with 13 bases spanning the gap. Germline lookup yields CDR1 MNHNS and CDR2 SASEGT. The CDR3 length is 14 residues. The CDR3 reads CASVPGGMNTEAFF. CDR3 coding DNA: TGTGCCAGCGTTCCTGGGGGCATGAACACTGAAGCTTTCTTT.

V is TRBV10-2 and J is TRBJ1-2; the D is unclear. This CDR3 is built from 15 residues. The germline V gene has CDR1 WSHSY and CDR2 SAAADI. The ends were cut back, 3 bases at V and 8 bases at J, with 19 bases in the middle. The CDR3 loop reads CASSDGPSDRQGYTF. DNA for the CDR3: TGCGCCAGCAGTGACGGTCCCAGCGACCGACAAGGCTACACCTTC.

The chain uses TRBV14 and TRBJ2-1, with 7 bases fitting TRBD2. V lost 6 bases to trimming and J lost 9 bases; unmatched junction nucleotides: 11. CDR3 length: 14 residues. Germline CDR1 and CDR2: SGHDN and FVKESK. Written as DNA, the CDR3 is TGTGCCAGCAGACGATCCGGGACTAAACCTGAGCAGTTCTTC. It codes for CASRRSGTKPEQFF.

The chain carries TRBV28 and TRBJ1-6, with D perhaps matching TRBD1 (5 bases). The CDR3 consists of 14 residues. Germline loops: CDR1 MDHEN, CDR2 SYDVKM. V was trimmed by 2 bases and J by 7 bases, leaving 9 bases between them. Here the CDR3 DNA reads TGTGCCAGCAGTTTAGGGGGGGTCAATTCACCCCTCCACTTT. Translation gives CASSLGGVNSPLHF. The variable domain in full, completed from reference TRBV28 and TRBJ1-6, reads DVKVTQSSRYLVKRTGEKVFLECVQDMDHENMFWYRQDPGLGLRLIYFSYDVKMKEKGDIPEGYSVSREKKERFSLILESASTNQTSMYLCASSLGGVNSPLHFGNGTRLTVT.

This clone has just one count. DNA for the CDR3: TGTGCCAGCAGTGAATGGGGGACAGACCTTAGCAATCAGCCCCAGCATTTT. Its translation: CASSEWGTDLSNQPQHF. The chain employs TRBV25-1 and TRBJ1-5, with TRBD1 matching 7 bases. Trimming at V came to 1 base and at J to 0 bases, leaving 6 bases not matched to a gene. The CDR3 sequence is 17 residues long. Looked up from germline, CDR1 is MGHDK and CDR2 is SYGVNS.

The V call is TRBV6-1, the J call TRBJ1-3; no clear D gene. Deletions cut 6 bases from V and 3 bases from J, with 9 bases between. The CDR3 runs 13 residues. Germline lookup yields CDR1 MNHNS and CDR2 SASEGT. The CDR3 nucleotides are TGTGCCAGCAGACGGACGGTTGGAAACACCATATATTTT. Translating gives CASRRTVGNTIYF.

This chain uses TRBV5-4 with TRBJ2-2; D is tentatively TRBD1 or TRBD2 (5 bases each). The CDR3 has 14 amino acids. The V gene's germline CDR1 is SGHNT and CDR2 YYREEE (reference sequence). V dropped 0 bases and J dropped 5 bases, with 8 bases sitting between them. The DNA for the CDR3 is TGTGCCAGCAGCTTGGTGAGGGGAACCGGGGAGCTGTTTTTT. Translated: CASSLVRGTGELFF. The variable domain in full, with the rest retrieved from reference TRBV5-4 and TRBJ2-2, is ETGVTQSPTHLIKTRGQQVTLRCSSQSGHNTVSWYQQALGQGPQFIFQYYREEENGRGNFPPRFSGLQFPNYSSELNVNALELDDSALYLCASSLVRGTGELFFGEGSRLTVL.